This TCR beta chain is from a study of cytomegalovirus exposure and HLA in healthy donors. Study findings and constraints: Reportedly, TCR beta sequences accurately predicted HLA-A and HLA-B alleles in most subjects. 164 TCR beta chains were listed as cytomegalovirus-associated.

This clone was picked up one time. As yet, its antigen is unknown. The PCR used 60 Vbeta and 13 Jbeta primers. Assay used: immunoSEQ multiplex PCR; TCRdb lists only in-frame clones, some missing. The sample shows about 160,000 clones, approximately 80% of them seen only once. Germline V CDR1 and CDR2: MDHEN, SYDVKM. The CDR3 is made up of 13 amino acids. The germline V and J ends were trimmed by 7 bases and 4 bases, with 13 bases remaining between them. The sample was PBMCs. The clonotype originates from a middle-aged man in good health and CMV-seropositive. V gene TRBV28 combines with J gene TRBJ1-2, with D possibly matching TRBD1 (5 bases). The CDR3, as DNA: TGTGCCAGCACGTTAGGGGAAGGCTATGGCTACACCTTC. Translating gives CASTLGEGYGYTF.